A selection of T cell receptor beta chains follows, all from one sample in a study of T cell repertoires in cytomegalovirus infection. TCRdb itself ran the reads through MiXCR, one entry per CDR3 protein. This table has 630,000 or so distinct CDR3 sequences, about 24% appearing once. Sequences were obtained from CD8+ T cells from PBMCs. The receptor source for this set is a human donor in good health (CMV status not recorded). Some clones in this sample may be carry-over from other donors' samples. Each CDR3 is given with its conserved first and last residue. The D gene is left open where the match is weak. Some rows mark clone size as missing; the rest say once, few, many or name a class of expanded clone.

TRBD1	TRBV12-3/TRBV12-4	NA	TRBJ1-6	CASSLHQGQGMDSPLHF	TGTGCCAGCAGCTTGCACCAGGGACAGGGAATGGATTCACCCCTCCACTTT
NA	TRBV28	NA	TRBJ2-5	CASSAAGTAQETQYF	TGTGCCAGCAGTGCCGCCGGGACCGCTCAAGAGACCCAGTACTTC
NA	TRBV2	NA	TRBJ1-1	CVSIRGNTEAFF	TGTGTCAGCATCAGGGGGAACACTGAAGCTTTCTTT
NA	TRBV28	NA	TRBJ2-5	CASSLRDRPRDQYF	TGTGCCAGCAGTTTAAGAGACCGGCCAAGGGACCAGTACTTC
NA	TRBV14	NA	TRBJ2-3	CASSHRRARGRASTDTQYF	TGTGCCAGCAGCCACAGGAGGGCGAGAGGACGTGCTAGCACAGATACGCAGTATTTT
NA	TRBV7-6	NA	TRBJ2-1	CASSLVLGPNEQFF	TGTGCCAGCAGCTTAGTTTTGGGTCCCAATGAGCAGTTCTTT
TRBD2	TRBV3-1	NA	TRBJ2-1	CASSQGGSNEQFF	TGTGCCAGCAGCCAGGGAGGGAGCAATGAGCAGTTCTTC
TRBD1	TRBV15	many	TRBJ2-6	CATSRAGTGLEGANVLTF	TGTGCCACCAGCAGAGCCGGGACAGGTCTCGAGGGGGCCAACGTCCTGACTTTC
NA	TRBV7-6	NA	TRBJ2-1	CASSPMGNSLYNEQFF	TGTGCCAGCAGCCCAATGGGCAACTCGCTCTACAATGAGCAGTTCTTC
NA	TRBV28	many	TRBJ1-4	CASRLAPGLRNEKLFF	TGTGCCAGCAGACTAGCCCCGGGACTCAGAAATGAAAAACTGTTTTTT
TRBD1	TRBV25-1	NA	TRBJ1-3	CASSEYYQGAHHGNTIYF	TGTGCCAGCAGTGAATATTACCAGGGGGCGCATCACGGAAACACCATATATTTT
TRBD1	TRBV28	NA	TRBJ1-1	CASRQTGEVTEAFF	TGTGCCAGCAGGCAGACAGGGGAAGTCACTGAAGCTTTCTTT
TRBD1	TRBV14	few	TRBJ1-3	CASSPGTGSGNTIYF	TGTGCCAGCAGTCCCGGGACAGGGTCTGGAAACACCATATATTTT
NA	TRBV20-1	NA	TRBJ2-1	CSASLDPMQGLYNEQFF	TGCAGTGCTAGTCTTGACCCCATGCAGGGACTCTACAATGAGCAGTTCTTC
TRBD2	TRBV4-2	NA	TRBJ2-1	CANSLSSGGNNEQFF	TGTGCCAACAGCCTCTCTAGCGGGGGGAACAATGAGCAGTTCTTC
TRBD1	TRBV14	NA	TRBJ2-1	CASSQWTGAGDEQFF	TGTGCCAGCAGCCAATGGACAGGGGCCGGGGATGAGCAGTTCTTC
TRBD2	TRBV12-5	many	TRBJ2-1	CASGPGGTSYNEQFF	TGTGCTAGTGGTCCGGGGGGGACTTCCTACAATGAGCAGTTCTTC
TRBD1	TRBV28	NA	TRBJ2-1	CASSLYGQGGNNEQFF	TGTGCCAGCAGTTTATATGGACAGGGCGGGAACAATGAGCAGTTCTTC
NA	TRBV10-3	few	TRBJ2-6	CAISEPPDGSGANVLTF	TGTGCCATCAGTGAGCCCCCCGACGGCTCTGGGGCCAACGTCCTGACTTTC
NA	TRBV20-1	NA	TRBJ2-7	CSGTENWNEQYF	TGCAGTGGGACCGAAAATTGGAACGAGCAGTACTTC
NA	TRBV19	NA	TRBJ2-2	CASSMYLNTGELFF	TGTGCCAGTAGTATGTACCTGAACACCGGGGAGCTGTTTTTT
NA	TRBV6-6	NA	TRBJ1-2	CATGLGYGYTF	TGTGCCACAGGGTTGGGCTATGGCTACACCTTC
NA	TRBV14	many	TRBJ1-1	CASSQDLRDSAWGTEAFF	TGTGCCAGCAGCCAAGATCTCCGAGACAGTGCGTGGGGCACTGAAGCTTTCTTT
NA	TRBV9	NA	TRBJ2-3	CASSVEGESGQYF	TGTGCCAGCAGCGTAGAGGGGGAATCAGGGCAGTATTTT
NA	TRBV5-5	few	TRBJ2-7	CASSLWGDSPYEQYF	TGTGCCAGCAGCTTATGGGGCGACAGTCCCTACGAGCAGTACTTC
NA	TRBV20-1	NA	TRBJ2-3	CSARDPGGGLVTQYF	TGCAGTGCTAGAGATCCTGGCGGGGGCCTCGTTACGCAGTATTTT